Only one count was recorded for the clone carrying this T cell receptor (beta chain). The data originate from a study of control samples from healthy donors and cancer patients. Sequencing used immunoSEQ multiplex PCR; TCRdb keeps in-frame clones, though not all of them. The table shows about 96,000 clones, with roughly 93% occurring only once. This TCR came from a young man in good health. The sequencing sample was made of blood.

CDR3: CSAPDNTEAFF. CDR3 nucleotides: TGCAGTGCCCCAGACAACACTGAAGCTTTCTTT. This rearrangement joins TRBV20-1 to TRBJ1-1; no firm D call. V shed 6 bases and J shed 2 bases, with 7 bases lying between them. Germline loops: CDR1 DFQATT, CDR2 SNEGSKA (reference sequence). The CDR3 consists of 11 residues.